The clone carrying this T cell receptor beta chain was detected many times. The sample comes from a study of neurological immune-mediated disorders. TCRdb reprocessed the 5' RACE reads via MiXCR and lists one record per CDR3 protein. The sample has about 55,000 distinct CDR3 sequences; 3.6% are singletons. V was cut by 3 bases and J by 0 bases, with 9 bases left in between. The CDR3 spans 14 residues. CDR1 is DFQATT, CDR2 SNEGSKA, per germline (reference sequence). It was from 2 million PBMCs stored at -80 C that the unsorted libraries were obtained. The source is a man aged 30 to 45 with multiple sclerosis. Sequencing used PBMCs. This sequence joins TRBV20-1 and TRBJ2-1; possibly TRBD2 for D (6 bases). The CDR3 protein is CSASGDFSYNEQFF. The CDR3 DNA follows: TGCAGTGCTAGCGGGGACTTCTCCTACAATGAGCAGTTCTTC.